The text below deals with one T cell receptor (beta chain). CDR3 length equals 15 residues. V shed 4 bases and J 0 bases; nucleotides not matched to a gene: 3. The germline gives CDR1 SGHVS, CDR2 FQNEAQ. These data originate in a study of blood T cell repertoires in COVID-19. About the research overall: The United States, Italy and Spain were the sources of the acute and convalescent COVID-19 samples. The cDNA or gDNA used as material had been derived from T cells, B-cell-depleted T cells, or PBMCs.

In the original analysis: How many nucleated cells were present was estimated from reference gene primer amplification. Produced via immunoSEQ multiplex PCR; TCRdb's table is partial and in-frame only. Clone size and the V and J calls come from that table; the DNA yielded D and trimming. The sample yields about 70,000 clones, 85% seen once. The rearrangement uses TRBV7-8 and TRBJ1-5, with 7 bases fitting TRBD1. The receptor was isolated from a man older than 75 with acute or convalescent COVID-19. Sequences were obtained from peripheral blood. This CDR3 is CASSWGQYSNQPQHF. For the CDR3, the DNA is TGTGCCAGCAGCTGGGGACAGTATAGCAATCAGCCCCAGCATTTT.